Described below is a single T cell receptor beta chain sequence and its context. Antigen specificity is unknown. This sample is part of a study of identifying expanded T cells in peripheral blood. Points from the study as a whole: Variance in clone template counts between approximately two-week samples significantly increased with total template count across all healthy donors. Technical replicates showed roughly 1.2 changed clones; roughly two weeks roughly 18; four weeks 19.

Healthy donors had no documented immune events, such as infections, while sampled. The protocol was immunoSEQ multiplex PCR, while the TCRdb copy is restricted to in-frame clones and leaves out a portion. The top ten hold 7.5% to 8.5% of the sample, which has some 130,000 clones, roughly 90% seen once. Material for sequencing was blood. The clonotype was recovered from a person aged 18 to 75 in good health.

The CDR3 DNA follows: TGTGCCAGTAAATCGACATCGGTAAACAATGAGCAGTTCTTC. It translates to CASKSTSVNNEQFF. This sequence joins TRBV19 and TRBJ2-1; D is ambiguous. Germline V gene data show CDR1 as LNHDA and CDR2 as SQIVND (reference sequence). The CDR3 sequence is 14 residues long. Trimming took 7 bases from V and 5 from J, leaving 15 bases between them. The variable domain in full, with the rest retrieved from reference TRBV19 and TRBJ2-1, is DGGITQSPKYLFRKEGQNVTLSCEQNLNHDAMYWYRQDPGQGLRLIYYSQIVNDFQKGDIAEGYSVSREKKESFPLTVTSAQKNPTAFYLCASKSTSVNNEQFFGPGTRLTVL.